One sample yielded the 10 T cell receptor beta chains listed below, sequenced in a study of cytomegalovirus exposure and HLA in healthy donors. A multiplex PCR was run with 60 Vbeta primers and 13 Jbeta primers. Assay: immunoSEQ multiplex PCR; the TCRdb copy retains only in-frame clones and omits some. The sample shows 150,000 to 200,000 clones, approximately 65% of them seen only once. The specimen sequenced was PBMCs. These receptors were taken from a middle-aged man in good health and CMV-seronegative.

This sequence joins TRBV4-1 and TRBJ2-6, with D possibly matching TRBD2 (5 bases). There are 16 residues in the CDR3. Trimming pared 3 bases from V and 0 bases from J, leaving 9 bases between. The germline CDR1 and CDR2 sequences are MGHRA and YSYEKL. The CDR3 spells CASSHGDSSGANVLTF. CDR3 DNA: TGCGCCAGCAGCCACGGGGATAGCTCTGGGGCCAACGTCCTGACTTTC.

The sample holds a few counts of this clone. CDR3 DNA sequence: TGTGCCAGCAGTTCCCTAACTAGCGGGAGTGTCTATGAGCAGTTCTTC. Translated, it gives CASSSLTSGSVYEQFF. The rearrangement uses TRBV6-5 and TRBJ2-1; 11 bases agree with TRBD2. The CDR3 is made up of 16 amino acids. Germline CDR1 reads MNHEY; CDR2 reads SVGAGI. Losses at the gene ends were 4 bases for V and 8 bases for J; bases not matched to a gene: 10.

V is TRBV29-1 and J is TRBJ1-2; a possible D gene is TRBD1 (5 bases). Germline assignment: CDR1 SQVTM and CDR2 ANQGSEA. The V and J ends lost 7 bases and 1 base respectively, with 16 bases between them. This CDR3 comprises 14 residues. The CDR3 is CSGGGPQDNYGYTF. CDR3 DNA sequence: TGCAGCGGCGGGGGACCCCAGGATAACTATGGCTACACCTTC.

The V call is TRBV7-8, the J call TRBJ2-1, with TRBD2 matching over 13 bases. The CDR3 length is 16 residues. V lost 7 bases, J lost 10 bases, and 13 bases stayed unmatched. The germline V gene encodes CDR1 SGHVS and CDR2 FQNEAQ. CDR3 DNA sequence: TGTGCCAGCACCCCTGGCAGGACTAGCGGGAGAATGGAGCAGTTCTTC. Amino acid sequence: CASTPGRTSGRMEQFF.

The gene calls are TRBV27 and TRBJ2-7; a possible D gene is TRBD2 (7 bases). The CDR3 is 15 residues long. V lost 6 bases to trimming and J lost 6 bases, with 21 bases between them. Germline CDR1 MNHEY, CDR2 SMNVEV (reference sequence). In DNA form, the CDR3 reads TGTGCCAGCAGAAAGGGGGGAGGGCGCGGCTTCGAGCAGTACTTC. It codes for CASRKGGGRGFEQYF.

The chain links TRBV7-6 to TRBJ1-1; D remains unclear. Germline V CDR1 and CDR2: SGHVS, FNYEAQ. The V end lost 5 bases, the J end lost 2 bases, and 6 bases lay between the germline ends. This CDR3 has 12 residues. CDR3 amino acids: CASSGINTEAFF. The CDR3 DNA is TGTGCCAGCAGCGGCATAAACACTGAAGCTTTCTTT.

The rearrangement links TRBV10-3 to TRBJ2-3, with D possibly matching TRBD1 (5 bases). The V and J ends lost 4 bases and 6 bases respectively, with 17 bases between them. The germline gives CDR1 ENHRY, CDR2 SYGVKD. CDR3 length equals 15 residues. CDR3 region: CAISGQGHLPDTQYF. DNA for the CDR3: TGTGCCATCAGTGGGCAGGGCCATTTGCCCGATACGCAGTATTTT.

The V gene is TRBV19, the J gene TRBJ2-4; 9 bases line up with TRBD1. The CDR3 runs to 15 residues. Trimming took 7 bases from V and 5 from J; bases not matched to a gene: 9. Looked up from germline, CDR1 is LNHDA and CDR2 is SQIVND (reference sequence). The CDR3 region has the DNA TGTGCCAGTACTAGGGACAGGGAACCCGAAAACATTCAGTACTTC. It codes for CASTRDREPENIQYF.

The V call is TRBV30, the J call TRBJ2-5; the match to TRBD2 covers 9 bases. CDR1 GTSNPN and CDR2 SVGIG come from the germline V gene (reference sequence). Unmatched junction bases numbered 5, after V lost 4 bases and J lost 5 bases. This CDR3 has 13 residues. CDR3 loop: CAWKAGGDETQYF. CDR3 in DNA: TGTGCCTGGAAAGCGGGAGGCGACGAGACCCAGTACTTC.

This clone has just a few counts. CDR3 sequence (DNA): TGCGCCAGCAGCTTGACAGGGAACCCCTACGAGCAGTACTTC. Translating gives CASSLTGNPYEQYF. V and J are TRBV5-1 and TRBJ2-7; D possibly corresponds to TRBD1 (6 bases). This CDR3 has 14 amino acids. Trimming stripped 1 base from V and 2 bases from J, with 10 bases between. The V gene's germline CDR1 is SGHRS and CDR2 YFSETQ.